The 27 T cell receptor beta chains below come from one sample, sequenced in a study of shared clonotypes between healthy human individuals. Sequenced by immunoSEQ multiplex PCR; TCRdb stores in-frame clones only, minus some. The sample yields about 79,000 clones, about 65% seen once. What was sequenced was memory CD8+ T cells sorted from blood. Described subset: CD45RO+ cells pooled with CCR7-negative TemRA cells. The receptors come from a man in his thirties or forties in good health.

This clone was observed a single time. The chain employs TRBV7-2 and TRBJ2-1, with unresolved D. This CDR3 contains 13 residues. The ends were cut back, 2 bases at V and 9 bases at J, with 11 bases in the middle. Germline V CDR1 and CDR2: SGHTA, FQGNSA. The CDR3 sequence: CASSLIQSVEQFF. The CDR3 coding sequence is TGTGCCAGCAGCTTAATTCAGTCGGTTGAGCAGTTCTTC.

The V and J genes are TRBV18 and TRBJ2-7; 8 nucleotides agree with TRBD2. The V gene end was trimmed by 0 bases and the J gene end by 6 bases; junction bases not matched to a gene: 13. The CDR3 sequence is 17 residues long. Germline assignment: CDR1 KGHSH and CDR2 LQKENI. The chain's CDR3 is CASSPPYQGGSGSEQYF. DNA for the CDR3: TGTGCCAGCTCACCACCTTACCAGGGCGGCAGCGGGAGCGAGCAGTACTTC.

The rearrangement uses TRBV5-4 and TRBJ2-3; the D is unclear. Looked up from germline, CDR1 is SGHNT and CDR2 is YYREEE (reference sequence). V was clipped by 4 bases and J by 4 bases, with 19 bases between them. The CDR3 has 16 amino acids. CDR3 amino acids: CASSTNRATRADTQYF. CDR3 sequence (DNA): TGTGCCAGCAGCACGAATCGGGCTACCCGGGCAGATACGCAGTATTTT.

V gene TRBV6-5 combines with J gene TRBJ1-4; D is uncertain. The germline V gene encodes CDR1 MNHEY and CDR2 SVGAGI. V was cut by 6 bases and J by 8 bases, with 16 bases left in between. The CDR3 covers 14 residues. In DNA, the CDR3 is TGTGCCAGCAGAAAAGGACCCTCCCTGGAAAAACTGTTTTTT. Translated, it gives CASRKGPSLEKLFF.

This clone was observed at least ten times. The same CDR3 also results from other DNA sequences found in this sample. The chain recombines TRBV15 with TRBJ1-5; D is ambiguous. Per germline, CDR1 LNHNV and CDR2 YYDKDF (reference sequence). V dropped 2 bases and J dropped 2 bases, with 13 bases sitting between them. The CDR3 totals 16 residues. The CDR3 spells CATSRPLLRGNQPQHF. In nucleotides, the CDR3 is TGTGCCACCAGCAGACCGTTGCTTCGGGGCAATCAGCCCCAGCATTTT.

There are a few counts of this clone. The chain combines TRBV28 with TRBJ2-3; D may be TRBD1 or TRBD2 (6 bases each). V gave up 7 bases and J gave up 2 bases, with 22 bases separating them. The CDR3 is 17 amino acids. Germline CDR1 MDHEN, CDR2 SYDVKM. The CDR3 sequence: CASIPTWRGVNTDTQYF. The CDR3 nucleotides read TGTGCCAGCATCCCCACCTGGAGGGGGGTGAACACAGATACGCAGTATTTT.

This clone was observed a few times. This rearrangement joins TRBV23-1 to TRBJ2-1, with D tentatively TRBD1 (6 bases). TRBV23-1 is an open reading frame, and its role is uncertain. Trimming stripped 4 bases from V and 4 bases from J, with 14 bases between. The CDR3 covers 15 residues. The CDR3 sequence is CASSPKDSVYNEQFF. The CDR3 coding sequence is TGCGCCAGCAGTCCTAAGGACAGTGTGTACAATGAGCAGTTCTTC.

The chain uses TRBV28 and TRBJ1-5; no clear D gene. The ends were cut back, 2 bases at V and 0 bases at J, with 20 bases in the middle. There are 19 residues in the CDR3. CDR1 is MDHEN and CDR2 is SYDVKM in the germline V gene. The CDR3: CASSLMGVGSGYSNQPQHF. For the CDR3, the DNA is TGTGCCAGCAGTTTAATGGGAGTCGGGTCCGGGTATAGCAATCAGCCCCAGCATTTT.

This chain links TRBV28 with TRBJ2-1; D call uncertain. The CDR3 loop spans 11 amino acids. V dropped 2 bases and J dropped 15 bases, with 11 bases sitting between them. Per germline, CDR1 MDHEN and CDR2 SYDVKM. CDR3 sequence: CASSLAEQRFF. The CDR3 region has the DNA TGTGCCAGCAGTTTAGCCGAACAACGGTTCTTC.

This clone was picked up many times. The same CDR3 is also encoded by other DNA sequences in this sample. DNA for the CDR3: TGCAGCGTTGAAGAGGAAGGTCACACCGGGGAGCTGTTTTTT. It encodes CSVEEEGHTGELFF. The gene calls are TRBV29-1 and TRBJ2-2, with no clear D. CDR3 length: 14 residues. Germline loops: CDR1 SQVTM, CDR2 ANQGSEA. V lost 0 bases to trimming and J lost 3 bases, with 8 bases between them.

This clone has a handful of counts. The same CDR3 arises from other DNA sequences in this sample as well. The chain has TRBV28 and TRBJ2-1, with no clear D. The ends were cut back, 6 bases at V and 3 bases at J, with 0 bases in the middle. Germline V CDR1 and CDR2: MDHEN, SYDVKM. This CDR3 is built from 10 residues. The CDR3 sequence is CASSYNEQFF. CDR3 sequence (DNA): TGTGCCAGCAGCTACAATGAGCAGTTCTTC. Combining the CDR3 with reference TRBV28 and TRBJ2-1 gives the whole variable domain DVKVTQSSRYLVKRTGEKVFLECVQDMDHENMFWYRQDPGLGLRLIYFSYDVKMKEKGDIPEGYSVSREKKERFSLILESASTNQTSMYLCASSYNEQFFGPGTRLTVL.

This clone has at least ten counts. The CDR3: CASSQDTTGFQPQHF. In DNA form, the CDR3 reads TGCGCCAGCAGCCAAGACACGACAGGGTTTCAGCCCCAGCATTTT. V gene TRBV4-3 combines with J gene TRBJ1-5, with 7 bases aligning to TRBD1. The CDR3 is 15 residues long. The trim removed 0 bases at V and 6 bases at J, leaving 5 bases unmatched. The germline CDR1 and CDR2 sequences are LGHNA and YSLEER.

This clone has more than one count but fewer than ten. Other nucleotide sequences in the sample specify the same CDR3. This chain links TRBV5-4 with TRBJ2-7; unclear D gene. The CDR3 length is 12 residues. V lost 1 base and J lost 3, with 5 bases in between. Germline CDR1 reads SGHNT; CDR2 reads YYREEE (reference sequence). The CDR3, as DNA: TGTGCCAGCAGCTTGTCCGGCTACGAGCAGTACTTC. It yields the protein CASSLSGYEQYF. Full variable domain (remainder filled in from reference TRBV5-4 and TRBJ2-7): ETGVTQSPTHLIKTRGQQVTLRCSSQSGHNTVSWYQQALGQGPQFIFQYYREEENGRGNFPPRFSGLQFPNYSSELNVNALELDDSALYLCASSLSGYEQYFGPGTRLTVT.

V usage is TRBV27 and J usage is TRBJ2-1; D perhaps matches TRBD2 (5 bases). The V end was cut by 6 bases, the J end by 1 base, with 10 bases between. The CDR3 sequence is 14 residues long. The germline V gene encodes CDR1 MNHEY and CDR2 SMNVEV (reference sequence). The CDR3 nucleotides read TGTGCCAGCAGGTTAGCGAATTCCTACAATGAGCAGTTCTTC. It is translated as CASRLANSYNEQFF.

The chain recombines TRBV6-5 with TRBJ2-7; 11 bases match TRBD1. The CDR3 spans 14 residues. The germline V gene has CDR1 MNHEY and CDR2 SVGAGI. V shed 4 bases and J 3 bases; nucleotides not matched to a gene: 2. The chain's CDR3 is CASSFGTGGYEQYF. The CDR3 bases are TGTGCCAGCAGTTTTGGGACAGGGGGCTACGAGCAGTACTTC.

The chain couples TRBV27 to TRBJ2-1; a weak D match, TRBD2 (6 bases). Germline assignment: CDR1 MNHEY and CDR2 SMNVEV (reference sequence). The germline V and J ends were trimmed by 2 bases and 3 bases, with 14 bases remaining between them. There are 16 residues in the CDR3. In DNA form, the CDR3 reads TGTGCCAGCAGTTTACAGGTAGCGGCTGGCTACAATGAGCAGTTCTTC. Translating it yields CASSLQVAAGYNEQFF.

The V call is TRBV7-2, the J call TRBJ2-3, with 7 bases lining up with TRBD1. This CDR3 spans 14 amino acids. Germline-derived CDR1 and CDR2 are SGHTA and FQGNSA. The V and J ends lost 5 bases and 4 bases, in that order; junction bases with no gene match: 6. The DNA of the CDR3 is TGTGCCAGCAGCCCACGGACAGGAGCAGATACGCAGTATTTT. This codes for CASSPRTGADTQYF.

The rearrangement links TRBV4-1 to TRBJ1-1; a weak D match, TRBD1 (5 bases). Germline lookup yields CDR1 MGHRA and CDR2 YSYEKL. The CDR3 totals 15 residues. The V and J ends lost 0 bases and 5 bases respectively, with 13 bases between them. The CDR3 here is CASSQDQNRGTEAFF. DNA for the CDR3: TGCGCCAGCAGCCAAGATCAGAATAGGGGTACTGAAGCTTTCTTT.

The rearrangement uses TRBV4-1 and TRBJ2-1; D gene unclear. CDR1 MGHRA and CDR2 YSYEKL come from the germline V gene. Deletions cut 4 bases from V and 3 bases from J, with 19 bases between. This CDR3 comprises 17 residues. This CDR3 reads CASSPYPDSPSYNEQFF. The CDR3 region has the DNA TGCGCCAGCAGCCCGTACCCTGACTCGCCGAGCTACAATGAGCAGTTCTTC.

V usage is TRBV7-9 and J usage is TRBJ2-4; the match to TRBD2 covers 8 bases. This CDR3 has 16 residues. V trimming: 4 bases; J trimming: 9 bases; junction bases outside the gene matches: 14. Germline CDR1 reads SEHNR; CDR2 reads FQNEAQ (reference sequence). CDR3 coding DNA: TGTGCCAGCAGCTCTTTTTCCGCGGGAGGCCATATCATTCAGTACTTC. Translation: CASSSFSAGGHIIQYF.

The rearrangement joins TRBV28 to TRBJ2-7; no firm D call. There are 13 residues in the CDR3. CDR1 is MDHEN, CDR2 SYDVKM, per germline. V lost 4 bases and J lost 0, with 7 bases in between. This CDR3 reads CASSYSDSYEQYF. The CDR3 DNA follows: TGTGCCAGCAGTTACTCGGACTCCTACGAGCAGTACTTC.

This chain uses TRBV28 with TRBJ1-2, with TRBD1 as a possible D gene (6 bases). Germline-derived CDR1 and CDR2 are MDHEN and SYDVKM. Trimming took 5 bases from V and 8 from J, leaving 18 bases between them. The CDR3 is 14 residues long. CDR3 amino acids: CASSPHDRIGGYTF. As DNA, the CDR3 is TGTGCCAGCAGTCCCCACGACAGGATTGGGGGCTACACCTTC.

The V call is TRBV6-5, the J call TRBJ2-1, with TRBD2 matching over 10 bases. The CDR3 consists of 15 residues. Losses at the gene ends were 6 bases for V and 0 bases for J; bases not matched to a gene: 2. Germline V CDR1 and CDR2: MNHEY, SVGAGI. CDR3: CASSSSGSSYNEQFF. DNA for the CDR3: TGTGCCAGCAGCTCTAGCGGGAGCTCCTACAATGAGCAGTTCTTC.

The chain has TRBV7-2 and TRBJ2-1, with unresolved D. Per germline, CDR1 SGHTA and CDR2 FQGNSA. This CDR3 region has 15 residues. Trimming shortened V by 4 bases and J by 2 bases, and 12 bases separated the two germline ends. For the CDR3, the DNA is TGTGCCAGCAGCTCCCTGGGCTTCACCTACAATGAGCAGTTCTTC. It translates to CASSSLGFTYNEQFF.

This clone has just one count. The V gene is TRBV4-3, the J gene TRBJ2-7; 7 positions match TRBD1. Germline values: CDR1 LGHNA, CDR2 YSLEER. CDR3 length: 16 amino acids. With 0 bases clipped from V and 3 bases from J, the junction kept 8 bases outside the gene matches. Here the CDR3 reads CASSQDRRGGGYEQYF. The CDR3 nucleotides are TGCGCCAGCAGCCAAGATCGGAGAGGGGGCGGCTACGAGCAGTACTTC.

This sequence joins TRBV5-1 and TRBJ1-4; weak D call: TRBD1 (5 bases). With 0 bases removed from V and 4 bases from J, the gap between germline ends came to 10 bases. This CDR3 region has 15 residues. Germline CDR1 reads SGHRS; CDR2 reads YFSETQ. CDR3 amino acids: CASSLVQARNEKLFF. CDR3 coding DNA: TGCGCCAGCAGCTTGGTACAGGCCCGTAATGAAAAACTGTTTTTT.

This CDR3 reads CSVADSSGVGTQYF. CDR3 sequence (DNA): TGCAGCGTAGCAGACAGCTCCGGCGTTGGGACCCAGTACTTC. This chain links TRBV29-1 with TRBJ2-5; tentative D call: TRBD1 (5 bases). The CDR3 runs 14 residues. The ends were cut back, 6 bases at V and 7 bases at J, with 21 bases in the middle. Germline V gives CDR1 SQVTM, CDR2 ANQGSEA. Based on the CDR3 plus reference TRBV29-1 and TRBJ2-5, the full variable domain is SAVISQKPSRDICQRGTSLTIQCQVDSQVTMMFWYRQQPGQSLTLIATANQGSEATYESGFVIDKFPISRPNLTFSTLTVSNMSPEDSSIYLCSVADSSGVGTQYFGPGTRLLVL.